The present T cell receptor beta chain was sequenced within a study of T-cell reconstitution after alpha-beta-depleted transplantation in children (dated by TCRdb to 2016 to 2018). With regard to the full study: T-cell immune reconstitution after TCRalphabeta/CD19-depleted allogeneic hematopoietic cell transplantation in children was quantitatively tracked in the study by means of TCR repertoire profiling.

The method was PCR. TCRdb names Illumina HiSeq 2500 as the instrument used. TCR libraries were prepared with molecular barcoding, using unique molecular identifiers to normalize TCRbeta repertoire quantification. TCRdb's own reprocessing of the public reads used fastp at Q25 and MiXCR and kept productive beta chains. Rows with one shared CDR3 protein collapse into an entry with the most common genes and DNA. The sample table lists 350,000 to 400,000 distinct CDR3 sequences, 13% of them with a count of one. The ten largest clones add up to roughly 4.5% of the sample. Trimming at the junction amounts to 3 bases on V and 6 bases on J, and the germline ends lie 12 bases apart. The CDR3 spans 14 residues, from the cysteine through the phenylalanine. Only CDR3 DNA is held: 42 bases, read in frame from base 1. In the germline V gene, CDR1 corresponds to ENHRY and CDR2 to SYGVKD. In regard to this clonotype: The specificity of this receptor is unknown. No base quality values were provided; no much bigger clone lies one nucleotide off.

Recombination joined TRBV10-3 with TRBJ2-1; the D gene is perhaps TRBD1, from 6 matching bases. The sample was PBMCs, taken from the stem cell graft. This receptor was taken from a human donor who donated a stem cell graft to a child with Fanconi anemia. The CDR3 sequence is CAISDRKGGNEQFF. The sequenced DNA is TGTGCCATCAGTGATAGAAAAGGGGGCAATGAGCAGTTCTTC.